The clone carrying this TCR beta chain came up many times. TCRdb processed the PCR reads anew with MiXCR; each CDR3 protein has one entry. The sample holds around 14,000 distinct CDR3 sequences; roughly 60% are singletons and the top ten take around 50%. V was pared by 6 bases and J by 3 bases, with 5 bases between. This CDR3 spans 12 amino acids. Germline CDR1 and CDR2: MNHEY and SMNVEV (reference sequence). This specimen comes from a study of esophageal squamous cell carcinoma under preoperative chemotherapy. Time point indicated: before preoperative PTX-NDP chemotherapy. Paclitaxel-nedaplatin chemotherapy was given to patients ahead of their surgery.

The V call is TRBV27, the J call TRBJ2-2; unclear D gene. The origin of this receptor is a human donor with esophageal squamous cell carcinoma. The donor label of this sample is uncertain. The sample was acquired from a patient given preoperative chemotherapy. The CDR3 DNA follows: TGTGCCAGCAGCACTTACACCGGGGAGCTGTTTTTT. Encoded protein: CASSTYTGELFF.